The TCR beta chain under discussion was sequenced for a study of blood T cell repertoires in COVID-19. The CDR3 is 14 amino acids. V shed 4 bases and J shed 2 bases, with 11 bases lying between them. Germline-derived CDR1 and CDR2 are SGHAT and FQNNGV. Authors' processing steps: Reference gene primer amplification in the assay estimated nucleated cell counts. Clones were read by immunoSEQ multiplex PCR, and TCRdb kept only the in-frame ones, dropping some. V and J calls plus clone size are reproduced from that table; the DNA served to infer D and trimming. The sample contains about 140,000 clones, 84% of which appear only once.

Sequenced: peripheral blood. The receptor was derived from a woman aged 60-70 years with acute or convalescent COVID-19. The chain couples TRBV11-2 to TRBJ2-5; possibly TRBD2 for D (5 bases). CDR3 region: CASSYPGRQETQYF. The CDR3, as DNA: TGTGCCAGCAGCTATCCGGGGAGACAAGAGACCCAGTACTTC.